This T cell receptor (beta chain) was observed in a study of human T cells and chemical hapten exposure. Germline assignment: CDR1 SGHVS and CDR2 FNYEAQ. CDR3 size: 15 residues. Between the trimmed V and J ends, which lost 0 bases and 1 base, there was a span of 8 bases. This clonotype was picked up many times. Regarding time point: pre-sensitization, week 0. Treatment defined: therapeutic diphenylcyclopropenone sensitization with weekly scalp DPC. Library preparation tagged each individual cDNA molecule with a unique molecular identifier. From the RACE reads, TCRdb called clonotypes with MiXCR, one entry per CDR3 protein. The sample lists roughly 250,000 distinct CDR3 sequences; about 9% were seen once.

The TCR originated in a woman aged 40-49 years with alopecia areata. Some clones in this sample may be carry-over from other donors' samples. The chain joins TRBV7-6 to TRBJ2-3; D perhaps matches TRBD1 (5 bases). The material sequenced was whole blood, taken in connection with sensitization to the hapten diphenylcyclopropenone (DPC). The CDR3 DNA is TGTGCCAGCAGCTTAGCAGGGGTCGGCACAGATACGCAGTATTTT. It specifies CASSLAGVGTDTQYF. Together with reference TRBV7-6 and TRBJ2-3, the CDR3 gives the full variable domain: GAGVSQSPRYKVTKRGQDVALRCDPISGHVSLYWYRQALGQGPEFLTYFNYEAQQDKSGLPNDRFSAERPEGSISTLTIQRTEQRDSAMYRCASSLAGVGTDTQYFGPGTRLTVL.